This entry concerns a single T cell receptor beta chain. Its target is not known. Cells that had been cultured for approximately ten days were the source of isolated CD4+ T cells. Two-dose BNT162b2 or mRNA-1273 vaccination was given to participants. Germline CDR1 SGHTS, CDR2 YDEGEE. The V end was cut by 7 bases, the J end by 11 bases, with 12 bases between. The CDR3 sequence is 10 residues long. TCRdb keeps only in-frame clones here, not all; method: immunoSEQ multiplex PCR. The repertoire holds 66,000 or so clones, with 70% to 85% as singletons. This entry comes from a study of vaccination effects on CD4 cells after COVID-19. Whole-study context: Culturing of more than 1.5 million PBMC per well took place with around 10 IU/ml IL-2 and 7.5 to 10 ug/ml peptides.

The sequence was obtained from a human donor who received a COVID-19 vaccine. Sequencing was performed on CD4+ T cells from PBMCs cultured without peptide, taken after COVID-19 vaccination. The chain couples TRBV5-8 to TRBJ1-1; no clear D. The CDR3 DNA reads TGTGCCAGCCCAGGTGACCGGGCTTTCTTT. Protein product: CASPGDRAFF.